This TCR beta chain originates from a study of memory CD4+ T cells and cytomegalovirus serostatus. Germline V lookup: CDR1 SGHRS, CDR2 YFSETQ. The CDR3 is 16 residues long. V lost 1 base and J 0 bases, leaving 8 bases between the germline ends. This clone was picked up one time. The sort gate was single viable CD3+CD4+CD8-CD45RO+ cells for memory CD4+ T cells. The protocol was immunoSEQ multiplex PCR, while the TCRdb copy is restricted to in-frame clones and leaves out a portion. The sample has about 61,000 clones, around 83% seen once; the top ten hold roughly 0.9%. This sequence originates from an adult in good health and CMV-seronegative. The sample consisted of memory CD4+ T cells from blood. The chain carries TRBV5-1 and TRBJ2-6; D is undetermined. Here the CDR3 reads CASSLTRSSGANVLTF. The CDR3 bases are TGCGCCAGCAGCTTGACACGAAGCTCTGGGGCCAACGTCCTGACTTTC.